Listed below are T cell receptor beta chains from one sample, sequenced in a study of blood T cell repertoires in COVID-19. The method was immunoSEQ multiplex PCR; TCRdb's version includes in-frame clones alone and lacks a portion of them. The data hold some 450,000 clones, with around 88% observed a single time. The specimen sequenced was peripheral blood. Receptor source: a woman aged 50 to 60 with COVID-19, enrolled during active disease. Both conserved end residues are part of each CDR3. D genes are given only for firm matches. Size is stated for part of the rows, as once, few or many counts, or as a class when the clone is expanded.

DNA: TGTGCCAGCAGTGAAGGAGCGTCCTATGGCTACACCTTC
CDR3: CASSEGASYGYTF
size: .
J: TRBJ1-2
V: TRBV2
D: .

DNA: TGTGCCACCAGTGCCGGACTGAGCACAGATACGCAGTATTTT
CDR3: CATSAGLSTDTQYF
size: .
J: TRBJ2-3
V: TRBV24-1
D: .

DNA: TGTGCCTGGACTTTAGGGGGCAAAAATGGCTACACCTTC
CDR3: CAWTLGGKNGYTF
size: .
J: TRBJ1-2
V: TRBV30
D: TRBD1

DNA: TGTGCCAGCAGTTTGCGGGGGGGTCGCACTGAAGCTTTCTTT
CDR3: CASSLRGGRTEAFF
size: .
J: TRBJ1-1
V: TRBV27
D: .

DNA: TGTGCCAGCAGCCCCTCGGGGTCCGCGAACACTGAAGCTTTCTTT
CDR3: CASSPSGSANTEAFF
size: .
J: TRBJ1-1
V: TRBV7-8
D: .

DNA: TGTGCCAGCAGCGTAGAAGGCGGGGGCACCGGGGAGCTGTTTTTT
CDR3: CASSVEGGGTGELFF
size: .
J: TRBJ2-2
V: TRBV9
D: TRBD2

DNA: TGTGCCATCCGGAGGACTAGCGGAACAGATACGCAGTATTTT
CDR3: CAIRRTSGTDTQYF
size: .
J: TRBJ2-3
V: TRBV2
D: TRBD2

DNA: TGTGCCTCCCGGGAGGCAGGCTGGGAGCAGTTCTTC
CDR3: CASREAGWEQFF
size: once
J: TRBJ2-1
V: TRBV30
D: TRBD2

DNA: TGTGCCAGCAGCTCCCAGGCGGCGGGCACTGAAGCTTTCTTT
CDR3: CASSSQAAGTEAFF
size: .
J: TRBJ1-1
V: TRBV7-6
D: .

DNA: TGTGCCAGCAGCTTAGCTGGCAGGATAACCTTAGAGACCCAGTACTTC
CDR3: CASSLAGRITLETQYF
size: .
J: TRBJ2-5
V: TRBV11-1
D: .

DNA: TGTGCCAGCAGCTTGGGGTTTCTACAGGGTACTAGCACAGATACGCAGTATTTT
CDR3: CASSLGFLQGTSTDTQYF
size: .
J: TRBJ2-3
V: TRBV5-6
D: .

DNA: TGTGCCAGCAGCAATTCGACAGGGAGACTCCCCCATGGCACTGAAGCTTTCTTT
CDR3: CASSNSTGRLPHGTEAFF
size: .
J: TRBJ1-1
V: TRBV21-1
D: .

DNA: TGCGCCAGCAGCCCCCAAGGTAGCGGGGGCCTAATTTACGAGCAGTACTTC
CDR3: CASSPQGSGGLIYEQYF
size: .
J: TRBJ2-7
V: TRBV4-1
D: TRBD2

DNA: TGTGCCAGCTTCAGGTCCACCACAGATACGCAGTATTTT
CDR3: CASFRSTTDTQYF
size: .
J: TRBJ2-3
V: TRBV2
D: .

DNA: TGTGCCAGTAGGATTTTCGGGGGGGACTATGGCTACACCTTC
CDR3: CASRIFGGDYGYTF
size: .
J: TRBJ1-2
V: TRBV19
D: .